These T cell receptor beta chains were read from a single sample in a study of tissue T cells after allogeneic stem cell transplantation. Produced via immunoSEQ multiplex PCR; TCRdb's table is partial and in-frame only. The top ten clones hold about 39% of a sample with about 100 clones, 88% of them seen once. Sample: spleen tissue, taken at autopsy. The receptor set was obtained from a female patient aged 40 to 70 with steroid-refractory graft-versus-host disease after an allogeneic stem cell transplant. Among the T cells, some may be from the graft donor. The CDR3 runs from the conserved cysteine through the conserved F or W. A D gene is named only where the DNA matches it firmly. Clone size is not always given. Where it is, it says once, few, many or a class for expanded clones.

j_call d_call clone_size v_call cdr3_nt cdr3_aa
TRBJ2-5 - - TRBV7-9 TGTGCCAGCAGCCCCCCTGTGGGGAGGGAGACCCAGTACTTC CASSPPVGRETQYF
TRBJ1-2 TRBD1 - TRBV6-1 TGTGCCAGCAGTGAAGGACAGGGTTGGAGCTATGGCTACACCTTC CASSEGQGWSYGYTF
TRBJ2-2 TRBD1 - TRBV7-9 TGTGCCAGCAGCGGTAACAGGGGGCGGGCCGGGGAGCTGTTTTTT CASSGNRGRAGELFF
TRBJ1-2 - hyperexpanded TRBV27 TGTGCCAGCAGTTTGGGCCCGGGGAGGGCTGAAGGCTACACCTTC CASSLGPGRAEGYTF
TRBJ2-3 TRBD2 - TRBV9 TGTGCCAGCAGCGTCGGACTAGCGGGGGGGCGGGATACGCAGTATTTT CASSVGLAGGRDTQYF
TRBJ1-6 TRBD1 few TRBV6-4 TGTGCCAGCAGTGACTCGGTCGGACAGGGCGCCTACTCCTATAATTCACCCCTCCACTTT CASSDSVGQGAYSYNSPLHF
TRBJ1-4 - - TRBV6-6 TGTGCCAGCAGTTACTCGACAGTTTATAATGAAAAACTGTTTTTT CASSYSTVYNEKLFF
TRBJ1-5 - - TRBV2 TGTGCCAGCAGAGGACAGATGGCCCGGGGGAATCAGCCCCAGCATTTT CASRGQMARGNQPQHF
TRBJ2-2 - - TRBV6-2/TRBV6-3 TGTGCCAGCAGTTCCCCTATTTTTTCAGGGGAGGCGAACACCGGGGAGCTGTTTTTT CASSSPIFSGEANTGELFF
TRBJ1-3 - - TRBV3-1/TRBV3-2 TGTGCCAGCAGCTATATTTGTCCCATCGCACGAAACACCATATATTTT CASSYICPIARNTIYF
TRBJ2-2 - - TRBV6-5 TGTGCCAGCAGTTACTCCGGACGGTTGACCACCGGGGAGCTGTTTTTT CASSYSGRLTTGELFF
TRBJ1-1 - - TRBV27 TGTGCCAGCAGTTTAGGCAGGCTCACTGAAGCTTTCTTT CASSLGRLTEAFF
TRBJ1-1 - - TRBV25-1 TGTGCCAGCAGTGAAAGCCTTTTGAGAGGGGACACTGAAGCTTTCTTT CASSESLLRGDTEAFF
TRBJ2-7 TRBD2 - TRBV7-6 TGTGCCAGCAGCTTAACCGAAAGCGGGACCTACGAGCAGTACTTC CASSLTESGTYEQYF
TRBJ2-5 - - TRBV18 TGTGCCAGCTCACCACCTGGCGGCGAGACCCAGTACTTC CASSPPGGETQYF
TRBJ2-7 TRBD2 once TRBV7-8 TGTGCCAGCAGCTACCGGACTAGCGGGTTCCCCTACGAGCAGTACTTC CASSYRTSGFPYEQYF
TRBJ2-1 TRBD2 - TRBV7-6 TGTGCCAGCAGCTTACTGGGACTAGCGGGAGGAGGGTACAATGAGCAGTTCTTC CASSLLGLAGGGYNEQFF
TRBJ1-1 - - TRBV30 TGTGCCTGGAGTGTCGGTAGGTCCATGAACACTGAAGCTTTCTTT CAWSVGRSMNTEAFF
TRBJ1-5 - - TRBV7-8 TGTGCCAGCAGCTTAGCGCACGGTCAGCCCCAGCATTTT CASSLAHGQPQHF
TRBJ2-7 TRBD1 - TRBV19 TGTGCCAGTAGTAGGGGACAGAGCTACGAGCAGTACTTC CASSRGQSYEQYF
TRBJ1-1 TRBD1 - TRBV7-8 TGTGCCAGCAGCTTGATCAGGACAGGGGGCAGGAACACTGAAGCTTTCTTT CASSLIRTGGRNTEAFF
TRBJ1-2 - once TRBV4-2 TGTGCCAGCAGCCAAGATAGCGGGGGCATCTCGTATGGCTACACCTTC CASSQDSGGISYGYTF
TRBJ2-1 TRBD1 - TRBV28 TGTGCCAGCAGTTTTGGGACAGGGGTTGAGCAGTTCTTC CASSFGTGVEQFF
TRBJ1-2 - - TRBV10-3 TGTGCCATCAGTGAAGGTTTCTATGGCTACACCTTC CAISEGFYGYTF
TRBJ2-2 - - TRBV6-5 TGTGCCAGCAGTTTTCAGGGCCGATGCGACACCGGGGAGCTGTTTTTT CASSFQGRCDTGELFF
TRBJ2-7 - - TRBV5-1 TGCGCCAGCAGCCCCCGGTCCGGGTGGGGGTTATACGAGCAGTACTTC CASSPRSGWGLYEQYF
TRBJ2-1 TRBD1 - TRBV4-1 TGCGCCAGCAGCCTGACAGGGGGTTCCTACAATGAGCAGTTCTTC CASSLTGGSYNEQFF
TRBJ2-7 TRBD2 few TRBV6-6 TGTGCCAGCAGTTACTCATTTAGCGGGAGATTCTACGAGCAGTACTTC CASSYSFSGRFYEQYF
TRBJ2-5 TRBD1 - TRBV24-1 TGTGCCACCAGAGAGGGACAGCAAGAGACCCAGTACTTC CATREGQQETQYF
TRBJ1-6 - - TRBV5-8 TGTGCCAGCAGCTTACAGGGCTGGTCACCCCTCCACTTT CASSLQGWSPLHF
TRBJ2-1 - - TRBV2 TGTGCCAGCACCAAGCGGAGTTACAATGAGCAGTTCTTC CASTKRSYNEQFF
TRBJ2-2 TRBD2 - TRBV7-2 TGTGCCAGCAGCTTAGGGAGCGGGGGGTACACCGGGGAGCTGTTTTTT CASSLGSGGYTGELFF
TRBJ2-1 - - TRBV9 TGTGCCAGCAGCTTGGACAATGAGCAGTTCTTC CASSLDNEQFF
TRBJ2-7 - - TRBV2 TGTGCCACCCAGACGGGCTCCTACGAGCAGTACTTC CATQTGSYEQYF
TRBJ2-7 TRBD1 - TRBV27 TGTGCCAGCAGTTTAAGCGCGAGGGACAGGGGGTACTTC CASSLSARDRGYF
TRBJ2-3 - - TRBV29-1 TGCAGCGTTGAGTCGACAGATACGCAATATTTT CSVESTDTQYF
TRBJ2-1 TRBD2 hyperexpanded TRBV11-2 TGTGCCAGCAGCAACTCCCCTAGCGGAAAGAGCTCCTACAATGAGCAGTTCTTC CASSNSPSGKSSYNEQFF
TRBJ2-7 - - TRBV6-2/TRBV6-3 TGTGCCAGCAGTTACGTTAGACTAGTTGGCGAGCAGTACTTC CASSYVRLVGEQYF